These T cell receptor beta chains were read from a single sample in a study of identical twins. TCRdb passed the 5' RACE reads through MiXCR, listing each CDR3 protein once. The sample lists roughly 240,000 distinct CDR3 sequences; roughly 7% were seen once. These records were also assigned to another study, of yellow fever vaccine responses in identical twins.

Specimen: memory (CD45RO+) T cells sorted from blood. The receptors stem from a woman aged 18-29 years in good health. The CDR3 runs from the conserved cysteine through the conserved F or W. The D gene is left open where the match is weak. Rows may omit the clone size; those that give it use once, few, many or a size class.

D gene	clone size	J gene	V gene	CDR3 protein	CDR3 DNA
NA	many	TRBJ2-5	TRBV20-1	CSAERYSLAVQETQYF	TGCAGTGCTGAGAGATATAGCTTAGCGGTACAAGAGACCCAGTACTTC
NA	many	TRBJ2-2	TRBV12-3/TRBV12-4	CASSFSQYTGELFF	TGTGCCAGCAGTTTTTCTCAGTACACCGGGGAGCTGTTTTTT
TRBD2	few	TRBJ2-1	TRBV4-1	CASSQIRGGWDEQFF	TGCGCCAGCAGCCAAATCCGGGGGGGCTGGGATGAGCAGTTCTTC
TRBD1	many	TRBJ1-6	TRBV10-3	CAISDFDRAAGNSPLHF	TGTGCCATCAGTGACTTCGACAGGGCGGCTGGTAATTCACCCCTCCACTTT
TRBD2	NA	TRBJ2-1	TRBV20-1	CSASRAGVFNEQFF	TGCAGTGCTAGTCGGGCGGGAGTCTTTAATGAGCAGTTCTTC
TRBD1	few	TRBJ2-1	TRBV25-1	CASSEYRNRRGYNEQFF	TGTGCCAGCAGTGAATATCGGAATCGCAGGGGGTACAATGAGCAGTTCTTC
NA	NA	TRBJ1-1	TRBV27	CASSSQLRREAFF	TGTGCCAGCAGTTCACAGCTCCGCAGGGAAGCTTTCTTT
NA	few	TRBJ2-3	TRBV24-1	CATSDKLGVWQYF	TGTGCCACCAGTGATAAGCTAGGGGTTTGGCAGTATTTT
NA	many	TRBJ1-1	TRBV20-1	CSARSSGNTEAFF	TGCAGTGCTAGGAGTAGCGGGAACACTGAAGCTTTCTTT
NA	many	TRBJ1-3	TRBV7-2	CASSLDVGPGGNTIYF	TGTGCCAGCAGCTTAGACGTGGGGCCGGGGGGAAACACCATATATTTT
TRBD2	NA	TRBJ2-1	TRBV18	CASSPRREPSYNEQFF	TGTGCCAGCTCACCGAGGCGGGAGCCTTCCTACAATGAGCAGTTCTTC
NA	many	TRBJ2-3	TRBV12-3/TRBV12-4	CASSFGGLPDTQYF	TGTGCCAGCAGTTTCGGAGGGTTGCCAGATACGCAGTATTTT
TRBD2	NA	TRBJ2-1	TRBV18	CASSWIVAGEGDEQFF	TGTGCCAGCTCATGGATAGTAGCGGGAGAAGGCGATGAGCAGTTCTTC
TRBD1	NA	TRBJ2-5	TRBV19	CASSKGTGWETQYF	TGTGCCAGTAGTAAAGGGACAGGATGGGAGACCCAGTACTTC
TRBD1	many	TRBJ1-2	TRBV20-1	CSARGQQGNYGYTF	TGCAGTGCAAGGGGACAGCAAGGAAACTATGGCTACACCTTC
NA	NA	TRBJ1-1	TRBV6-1	CASSEGSTEAFF	TGTGCCAGCAGTGAAGGGAGTACTGAAGCTTTCTTT
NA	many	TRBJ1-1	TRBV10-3	CAISGSGVNTEAFF	TGTGCCATCAGTGGATCAGGGGTGAACACTGAAGCTTTCTTT
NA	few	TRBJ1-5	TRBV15	CATSSLGQSFFSNQPQHF	TGTGCCACCAGCAGCCTAGGACAGAGTTTTTTTAGCAATCAGCCCCAGCATTTT
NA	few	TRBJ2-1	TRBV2	CASARQLYNEQFF	TGTGCCAGCGCCCGACAGCTGTACAATGAGCAGTTCTTC
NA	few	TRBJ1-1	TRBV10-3	CATTENTEAFF	TGTGCCACCACAGAGAACACTGAAGCTTTCTTT
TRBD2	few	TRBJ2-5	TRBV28	CASSLDRGRGTQTQYF	TGTGCCAGCAGTTTAGATCGAGGGAGGGGCACGCAGACCCAGTACTTC
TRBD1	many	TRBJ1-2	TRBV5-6	CASSLGQGYYGYTF	TGTGCCAGCAGCCTGGGACAGGGGTACTATGGCTACACCTTC
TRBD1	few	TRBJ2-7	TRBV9	CASSRGGTGIYEQYF	TGTGCCAGCAGCCGGGGAGGGACAGGGATTTACGAGCAGTACTTC
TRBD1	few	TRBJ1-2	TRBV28	CASSLLAVGQNYGYTF	TGTGCCAGCAGTTTATTAGCCGTGGGACAGAACTATGGCTACACCTTC
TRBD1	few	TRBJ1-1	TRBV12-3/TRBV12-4	CASSLPGQIEAFF	TGTGCCAGCAGTTTACCGGGACAGATAGAAGCTTTCTTT
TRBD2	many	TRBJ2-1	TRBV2	CASKISGILYNEQFF	TGTGCCAGCAAAATAAGCGGGATCCTCTACAATGAGCAGTTCTTC